This T cell receptor (beta chain) came from a study of blood T cell repertoires in COVID-19. TCRdb's copy holds only in-frame clones and misses some; the assay was immunoSEQ multiplex PCR. The top ten clones hold about 10% of a sample with 200,000 to 250,000 clones, 80% to 90% of them seen once. This clone was counted once. This CDR3 spans 14 amino acids. Per the germline V gene, CDR1 is LNHDA and CDR2 is SQIVND (reference sequence). V trimming: 2 bases; J trimming: 7 bases; junction bases outside the gene matches: 7. The sequence was collected from a woman older than 75 with acute or convalescent COVID-19. The specimen sequenced was peripheral blood. V and J are TRBV19 and TRBJ1-2; 7 bases map to TRBD1. CDR3 amino acids: CASSIKGALGGYTF. The DNA of the CDR3 is TGTGCCAGTAGTATAAAGGGGGCGCTTGGTGGCTACACCTTC.